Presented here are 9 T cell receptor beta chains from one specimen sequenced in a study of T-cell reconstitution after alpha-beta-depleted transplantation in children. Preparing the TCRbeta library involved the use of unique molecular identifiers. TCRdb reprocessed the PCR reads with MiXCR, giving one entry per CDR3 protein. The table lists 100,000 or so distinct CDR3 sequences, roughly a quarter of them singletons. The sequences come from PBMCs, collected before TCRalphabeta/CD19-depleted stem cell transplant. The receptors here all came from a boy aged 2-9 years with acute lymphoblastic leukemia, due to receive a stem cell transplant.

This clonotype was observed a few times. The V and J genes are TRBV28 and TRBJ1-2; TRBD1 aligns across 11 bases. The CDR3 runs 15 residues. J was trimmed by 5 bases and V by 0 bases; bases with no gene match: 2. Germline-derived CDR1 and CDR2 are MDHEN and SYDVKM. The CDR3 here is CASSLWDRGRYGYTF. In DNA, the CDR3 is TGTGCCAGCAGTTTATGGGACAGGGGGCGTTATGGCTACACCTTC.

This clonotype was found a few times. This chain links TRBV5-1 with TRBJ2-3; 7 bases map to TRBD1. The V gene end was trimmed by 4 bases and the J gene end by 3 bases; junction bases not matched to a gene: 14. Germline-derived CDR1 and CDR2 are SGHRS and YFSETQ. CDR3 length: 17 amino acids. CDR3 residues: CASSLGQALGMTDTQYF. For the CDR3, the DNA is TGCGCCAGCAGCCTCGGACAGGCCCTCGGCATGACAGATACGCAGTATTTT.

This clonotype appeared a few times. This chain's CDR3 is CASSSTGADTQYF. CDR3 bases: TGTGCCAGCAGTTCGACAGGGGCAGATACGCAGTATTTT. The V call is TRBV12-3 or TRBV12-4, the J call TRBJ2-3; 8 bases are shared with TRBD1. This CDR3 comprises 13 residues. V was clipped by 4 bases and J by 4 bases; unmatched bases: 1.

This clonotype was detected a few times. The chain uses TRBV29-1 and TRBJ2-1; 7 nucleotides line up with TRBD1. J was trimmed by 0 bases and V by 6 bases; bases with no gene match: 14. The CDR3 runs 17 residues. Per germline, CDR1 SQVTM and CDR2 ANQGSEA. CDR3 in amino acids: CSVAGFRTGLSYNEQFF. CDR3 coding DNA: TGCAGCGTGGCCGGATTCCGGACAGGACTCTCCTACAATGAGCAGTTCTTC.

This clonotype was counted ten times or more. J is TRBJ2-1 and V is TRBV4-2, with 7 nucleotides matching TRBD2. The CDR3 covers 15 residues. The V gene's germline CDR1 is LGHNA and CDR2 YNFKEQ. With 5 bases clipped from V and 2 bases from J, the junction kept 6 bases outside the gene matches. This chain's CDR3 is CASSYLADAYNEQFF. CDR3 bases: TGTGCCAGCAGCTACCTAGCGGACGCCTACAATGAGCAGTTCTTC.

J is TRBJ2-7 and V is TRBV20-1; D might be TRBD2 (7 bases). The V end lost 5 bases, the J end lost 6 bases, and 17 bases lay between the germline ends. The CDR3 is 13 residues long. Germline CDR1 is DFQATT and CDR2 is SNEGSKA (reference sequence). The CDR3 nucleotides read TGCAGTGCTCTAACCTTGGGGGGGCGCGAGCAGTACTTC. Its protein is CSALTLGGREQYF.

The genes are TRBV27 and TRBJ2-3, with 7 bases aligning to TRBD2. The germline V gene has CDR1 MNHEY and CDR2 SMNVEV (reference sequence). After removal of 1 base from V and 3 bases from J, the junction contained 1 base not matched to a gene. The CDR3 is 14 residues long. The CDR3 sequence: CASSLWGGTDTQYF. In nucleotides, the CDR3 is TGTGCCAGCAGTTTATGGGGGGGTACAGATACGCAGTATTTT.

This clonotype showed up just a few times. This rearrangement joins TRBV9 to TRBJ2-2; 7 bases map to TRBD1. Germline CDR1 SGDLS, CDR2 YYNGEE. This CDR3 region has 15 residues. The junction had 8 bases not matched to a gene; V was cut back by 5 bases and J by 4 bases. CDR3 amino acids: CASRPMAGGTGELFF. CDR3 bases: TGTGCCAGCAGACCAATGGCAGGGGGCACCGGGGAGCTGTTTTTT.

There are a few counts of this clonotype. In DNA, the CDR3 is TGCAGTGCTAGTTCCGGGACTAGCGGCTCCTACGAGCAGTACTTC. Its translation: CSASSGTSGSYEQYF. V is TRBV20-1 and J is TRBJ2-7; 11 positions match TRBD2. Germline trimming cut 3 bases from V and 0 bases from J; bases unmatched to any gene: 4. The CDR3 totals 15 residues. Looked up from germline, CDR1 is DFQATT and CDR2 is SNEGSKA (reference sequence).